These 18 T cell receptor beta chains share one sample of origin, sequenced in a study of blood T cell repertoires in COVID-19. TCRdb's table, derived via immunoSEQ multiplex PCR, lists solely in-frame clones and lacks some. The data show around 370,000 clones, 85% to 90% seen once. Sequenced: peripheral blood. These receptor sequences come from a woman between 50 and 59 years old with COVID-19, enrolled during active disease.

The chain recombines TRBV27 with TRBJ2-7; the match to TRBD2 covers 8 bases. Looked up from germline, CDR1 is MNHEY and CDR2 is SMNVEV (reference sequence). Germline trimming cut 5 bases from V and 6 bases from J; bases unmatched to any gene: 6. The CDR3 contains 13 residues. CDR3 bases: TGTGCCAGCAGTCCGGGGGCGGGAGGCGAGCAGTACTTC. Protein sequence: CASSPGAGGEQYF.

This chain joins TRBV5-1 and TRBJ1-6; D possibly corresponds to TRBD1 (6 bases). V was pared by 5 bases and J by 9 bases, with 15 bases between. Looked up from germline, CDR1 is SGHRS and CDR2 is YFSETQ. CDR3 length equals 14 residues. The CDR3 reads CASRRDRPSSPLHF. CDR3 DNA sequence: TGCGCCAGCAGACGCGACAGGCCGTCTTCACCCCTCCACTTT. Filled out from reference TRBV5-1 and TRBJ1-6, the complete variable domain reads KAGVTQTPRYLIKTRGQQVTLSCSPISGHRSVSWYQQTPGQGLQFLFEYFSETQRNKGNFPGRFSGRQFSNSRSEMNVSTLELGDSALYLCASRRDRPSSPLHFGNGTRLTVT.

The chain employs TRBV18 and TRBJ2-5, with D possibly being TRBD1 (6 bases). V lost 4 bases and J lost 2, with 11 bases in between. Germline-derived CDR1 and CDR2 are KGHSH and LQKENI. The CDR3 has 14 residues. The CDR3, as DNA: TGTGCCAGCTCACTGTACAGGGAGCAAGAGACCCAGTACTTC. Its protein is CASSLYREQETQYF.

The genes are TRBV6-5 and TRBJ1-1; D gene unclear. The CDR3 extends over 13 amino acids. Germline V gives CDR1 MNHEY, CDR2 SVGAGI. V lost 5 bases, J lost 5 bases, and 12 bases lay in between. The CDR3 sequence: CASSTLGVTEAFF. The CDR3 DNA is TGTGCCAGCAGTACCCTCGGGGTAACTGAAGCTTTCTTT.

This chain joins TRBV7-2 and TRBJ1-5; no reliable D call. Trimming removed 1 base at V and 4 bases at J, with 17 bases between. In germline, CDR1 is SGHTA, CDR2 FQGNSA. The CDR3 spans 17 residues. CDR3 protein: CASSLVMTGILNQPQHF. CDR3 in DNA: TGTGCCAGCAGCTTAGTTATGACGGGGATTTTAAATCAGCCCCAGCATTTT. The whole variable domain, remainder taken from reference TRBV7-2 and TRBJ1-5, is GAGVSQSPSNKVTEKGKDVELRCDPISGHTALYWYRQSLGQGLEFLIYFQGNSAPDKSGLPSDRFSAERTGGSVSTLTIQRTQQEDSAVYLCASSLVMTGILNQPQHFGDGTRLSIL.

V usage is TRBV19 and J usage is TRBJ2-3, with 7 bases aligning to TRBD2. From germline, CDR1 is LNHDA and CDR2 SQIVND (reference sequence). Trimming removed 6 bases from V and 6 bases from J; junction bases left unmatched: 12. The CDR3 contains 15 residues. Here the CDR3 reads CASSKTSPKLDTQYF. Written as DNA, the CDR3 is TGTGCCAGTAGCAAGACTAGCCCCAAACTTGATACGCAGTATTTT.

V and J are TRBV20-1 and TRBJ2-3; no clear D. CDR1 is DFQATT and CDR2 is SNEGSKA in the germline V gene (reference sequence). CDR3 size: 14 residues. Trimming removed 3 bases from V and 1 base from J, with 11 bases in between. CDR3 region: CSASLATRTDTQYF. The CDR3 nucleotides are TGCAGTGCTAGTTTGGCGACTCGCACAGATACGCAGTATTTT.

V and J are TRBV9 and TRBJ2-5; TRBD2 agrees at 10 bases. The length of the CDR3 is 15 residues. Germline CDR1 reads SGDLS; CDR2 reads YYNGEE. Trimming cost V 0 bases and J 7 bases; bases outside gene matches: 6. Here the CDR3 reads CASSVEASGRGTQYF. The CDR3, as DNA: TGTGCCAGCAGCGTAGAGGCTAGCGGGAGAGGGACCCAGTACTTC.

CDR3: CASSKFAETEAFF. The CDR3 DNA is TGCGCCAGCAGTAAGTTTGCAGAAACTGAAGCTTTCTTT. The J gene is TRBJ1-1, the V gene TRBV10-2; D gene unclear. The CDR3 loop spans 13 amino acids. Germline V gives CDR1 WSHSY, CDR2 SAAADI. Trimming left V 5 bases short and J 5 bases short, with 12 bases between.

On this clone itself: One end of the junction varies from germline; a read error may be responsible. V is TRBV6-5 and J is TRBJ1-1; no firm D call. Germline-derived CDR1 and CDR2 are MNHEY and SVGAGI. The CDR3 has 13 residues. The CDR3 protein is CASSYSGRGETFF. The CDR3 DNA follows: TGTGCCAGCAGTTACTCCGGCCGGGGTGAAACTTTCTTT.

This chain joins TRBV16 and TRBJ2-2; 8 nucleotides agree with TRBD1. The germline V gene has CDR1 KGHSY and CDR2 FQNENV. The CDR3 spans 15 residues. J lost 6 bases, V lost 4 bases, and 7 bases had no gene match. The CDR3 DNA follows: TGTGCCAGCAGCCCCAGCAGGGGGCTCGCCGGGGAGCTGTTTTTT. This sequence encodes CASSPSRGLAGELFF. The full variable domain, completed using reference TRBV16 and TRBJ2-2, is GEEVAQTPKHLVRGEGQKAKLYCAPIKGHSYVFWYQQVLKNEFKFLISFQNENVFDETGMPKERFSAKCLPNSPCSLEIQATKLEDSAVYFCASSPSRGLAGELFFGEGSRLTVL.

This sequence joins TRBV10-1 and TRBJ2-3; TRBD2 matches 7 bases. The length of the CDR3 is 16 residues. CDR1 and CDR2 (germline): WNHNN, SYGVQD (reference sequence). V was pared by 2 bases and J by 1 base, with 6 bases of the junction left unmatched. In nucleotides, the CDR3 is TGCGCCAGCAGTGAGGGGGGGGGACTCGGCACAGATACGCAGTATTTT. Translated: CASSEGGGLGTDTQYF.

The J gene is TRBJ2-6, the V gene TRBV5-6; 10 bases fit TRBD2. The V and J ends lost 4 bases and 5 bases, in that order; junction bases with no gene match: 12. CDR1 and CDR2 (germline): SGHDT, YYEEEE. CDR3 length: 18 residues. CDR3 region: CASSPTSGITPRANVLTF. The CDR3 nucleotides read TGTGCCAGCAGCCCAACTAGCGGGATTACCCCCAGGGCCAACGTCCTGACTTTC.

V usage is TRBV18 and J usage is TRBJ1-5; possible D gene TRBD1, 5 bases. The germline V gene encodes CDR1 KGHSH and CDR2 LQKENI. The CDR3 consists of 17 residues. The V end was cut by 3 bases, the J end by 4 bases, with 19 bases between. Written as DNA, the CDR3 is TGTGCCAGCTCACCCCTATACCCGGGGGATGGGAATCAGCCCCAGCATTTT. Protein product: CASSPLYPGDGNQPQHF.

The chain links TRBV5-4 to TRBJ2-7; D possibly corresponds to TRBD1 (6 bases). Trimming cost V 4 bases and J 2 bases, with 10 bases left between them. Germline CDR1 reads SGHNT; CDR2 reads YYREEE (reference sequence). CDR3 length: 13 residues. As DNA, the CDR3 is TGTGCCAGCAGCCCGGACAGACCCTACGAGCAGTACTTC. Translated, it gives CASSPDRPYEQYF.

The gene calls are TRBV18 and TRBJ2-2; tentatively, D is TRBD2 (5 bases). With 2 bases removed from V and 0 bases from J, the gap between germline ends came to 7 bases. The CDR3 is made up of 15 amino acids. CDR1 is KGHSH and CDR2 is LQKENI in the germline V gene. The CDR3 DNA reads as TGTGCCAGCTCACCAGGGAGAGCGAACACCGGGGAGCTGTTTTTT. It encodes CASSPGRANTGELFF.

This sequence joins TRBV5-1 and TRBJ2-1, with D tentatively TRBD1 (5 bases). With 2 bases removed from V and 4 bases from J, the gap between germline ends came to 13 bases. There are 15 residues in the CDR3. Germline V gene lookup returns CDR1 SGHRS and CDR2 YFSETQ. CDR3 region: CASSLIQGGYNEQFF. The CDR3, as DNA: TGCGCCAGCAGCTTAATCCAGGGTGGGTACAATGAGCAGTTCTTC. The entire variable domain, with the rest obtained from reference TRBV5-1 and TRBJ2-1, is as follows: KAGVTQTPRYLIKTRGQQVTLSCSPISGHRSVSWYQQTPGQGLQFLFEYFSETQRNKGNFPGRFSGRQFSNSRSEMNVSTLELGDSALYLCASSLIQGGYNEQFFGPGTRLTVL.

CDR3 region: CASSLSILAGGTADTQYF. The DNA for the CDR3 is TGTGCCAGCAGCTTATCTATCCTAGCGGGAGGAACTGCAGATACGCAGTATTTT. The genes are TRBV11-3 and TRBJ2-3, with TRBD2 identical over 11 bases. Germline CDR1 reads SGHNT; CDR2 reads YENEEA. Losses at the gene ends were 2 bases for V and 4 bases for J; bases not matched to a gene: 11. CDR3 size: 18 residues. The full variable domain, in which reference TRBV11-3 and TRBJ2-3 provide the parts outside the CDR3, is EAGVVQSPRYKIIEKKQPVAFWCNPISGHNTLYWYLQNLGQGPELLIRYENEEAVDDSQLPKDRFSAERLKGVDSTLKIQPAELGDSAVYLCASSLSILAGGTADTQYFGPGTRLTVL.